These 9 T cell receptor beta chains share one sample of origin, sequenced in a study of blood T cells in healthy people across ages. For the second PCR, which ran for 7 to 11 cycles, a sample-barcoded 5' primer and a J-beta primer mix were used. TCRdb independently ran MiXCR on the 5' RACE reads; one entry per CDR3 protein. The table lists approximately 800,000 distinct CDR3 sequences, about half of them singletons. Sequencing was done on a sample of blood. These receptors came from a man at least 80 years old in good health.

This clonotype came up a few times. The CDR3 region is CASSQVSGYPHEQFF. CDR3 DNA: TGTGCCAGCAGCCAAGTTTCCGGTTATCCCCATGAGCAGTTCTTC. The chain joins TRBV3-1 to TRBJ2-1, with D uncertain. The CDR3 has 15 residues. The V and J ends lost 1 base and 8 bases respectively, with 15 bases between them. Germline V gene data show CDR1 as LGHDT and CDR2 as YNNKEL (reference sequence).

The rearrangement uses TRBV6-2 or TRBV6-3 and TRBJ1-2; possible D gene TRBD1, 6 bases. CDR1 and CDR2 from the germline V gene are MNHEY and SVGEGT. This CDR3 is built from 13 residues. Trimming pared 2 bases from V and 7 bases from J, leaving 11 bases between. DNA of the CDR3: TGTGCCAGCAGTTACGCAGGGGAAACTGGCTACACCTTC. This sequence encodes CASSYAGETGYTF.

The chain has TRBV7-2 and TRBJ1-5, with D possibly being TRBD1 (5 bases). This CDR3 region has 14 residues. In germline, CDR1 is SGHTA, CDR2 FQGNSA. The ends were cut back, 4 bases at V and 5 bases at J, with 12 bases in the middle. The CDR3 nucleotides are TGTGCCAGCAGCTCCACAGGCTGGGATCAGCCCCAGCATTTT. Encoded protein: CASSSTGWDQPQHF.

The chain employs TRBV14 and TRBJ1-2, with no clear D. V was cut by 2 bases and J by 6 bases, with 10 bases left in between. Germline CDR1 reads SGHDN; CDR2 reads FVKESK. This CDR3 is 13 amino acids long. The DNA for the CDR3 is TGTGCCAGCAGCCAAAATTACGGGAATGGCTACACCTTC. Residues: CASSQNYGNGYTF.

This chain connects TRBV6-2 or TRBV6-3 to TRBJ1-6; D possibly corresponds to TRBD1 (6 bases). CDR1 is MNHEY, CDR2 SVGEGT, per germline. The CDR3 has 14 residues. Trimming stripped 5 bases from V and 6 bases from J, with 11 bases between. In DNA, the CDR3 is TGTGCCAGCAGTACCGGGACAACTAATTCACCCCTCCACTTT. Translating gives CASSTGTTNSPLHF.

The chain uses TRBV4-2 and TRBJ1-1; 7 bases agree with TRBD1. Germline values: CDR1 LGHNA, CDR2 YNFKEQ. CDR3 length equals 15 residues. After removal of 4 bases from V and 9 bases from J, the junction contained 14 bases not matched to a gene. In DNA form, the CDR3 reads TGTGCCAGCAGCCTCCGACAGGGTGGAGATACTAAAGCTTTCTTT. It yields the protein CASSLRQGGDTKAFF.

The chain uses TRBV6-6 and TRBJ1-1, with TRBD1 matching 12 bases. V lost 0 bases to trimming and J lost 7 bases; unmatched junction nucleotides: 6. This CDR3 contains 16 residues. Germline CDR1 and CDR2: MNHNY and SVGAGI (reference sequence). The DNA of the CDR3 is TGTGCCAGCAGTTACTCGACGGGACAGGGGGCGAATGAAGCTTTCTTT. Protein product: CASSYSTGQGANEAFF.

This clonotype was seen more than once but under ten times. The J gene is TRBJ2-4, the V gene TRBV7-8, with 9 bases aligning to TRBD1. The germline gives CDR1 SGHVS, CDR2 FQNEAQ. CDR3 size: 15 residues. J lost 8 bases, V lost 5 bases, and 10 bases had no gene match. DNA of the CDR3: TGTGCCAGCAGCCCAACACAGGGGGCGCGAGACATTCAGTACTTC. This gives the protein CASSPTQGARDIQYF.

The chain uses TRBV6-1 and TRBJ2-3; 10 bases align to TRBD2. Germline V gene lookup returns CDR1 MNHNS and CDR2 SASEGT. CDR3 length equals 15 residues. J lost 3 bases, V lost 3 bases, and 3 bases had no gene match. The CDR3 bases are TGTGCCAGCAGTGATCTAGCGGGAGAAACAGATACGCAGTATTTT. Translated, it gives CASSDLAGETDTQYF.